This T cell receptor (beta chain) was observed in a study of shared clonotypes between healthy human individuals. Across the whole study: Participating donors consisted of a couple of women and a few men aged 18 to 49.

V was pared by 0 bases and J by 1 base, with 12 bases between. Germline assignment: CDR1 GTSNPN and CDR2 SVGIG (reference sequence). The CDR3 spans 15 residues. The team ran DNA from unsorted PBMCs on ten immunoSEQ deep assay plates for sequencing. As handled by the study authors: ImmunoSEQ sequences covered only the junction and lacked quality scores; filtering therefore differed. Only in-frame clones appear in the TCRdb table, and some are missing; sequencing was by immunoSEQ multiplex PCR. From that table come the V and J calls and clone size; the DNA was used to work out D and trimming. The sample consists of around 500,000 clones, about four fifths of them appearing once. Study donors comprised healthy, HIV-negative adults devoid of recent acute infection or vaccination.

Sequenced: PBMCs. The clonotype originates from a middle-aged woman in good health. Some clones in this sample may be carry-over from other donors' samples. J is TRBJ1-1 and V is TRBV30; D possibly corresponds to TRBD1 (6 bases). This chain's CDR3 is CAWSVKGRGNTEAFF. The CDR3 DNA is TGTGCCTGGAGTGTAAAGGGCAGGGGGAACACTGAAGCTTTCTTT.